The 29 T cell receptor beta chains below were found in one sample sequenced in a study of Ad26.COV2.S vaccination and SARS-CoV-2 variants. Sequencing used immunoSEQ multiplex PCR; TCRdb keeps in-frame clones, though not all of them. Of about 330,000 clones in the sample, under 90% are singletons; the top ten hold 5.5%. The treatment is: some 19 received Ad26.COV2.S at low or high dose, single or two shots; roughly five received placebo; per-sample allocation not given. Day 63 after the first injection of vaccine or placebo was the sampling time. The specimen was peripheral blood, collected in a trial of Ad26.COV2.S vaccine versus placebo. These receptor sequences come from a person aged 18-60 years who received the Ad26.COV2.S COVID-19 vaccine or a placebo.

The sample holds one count of this clone. At one boundary the junction diverges from the germline segment, which might be a read error. The V call is TRBV19, the J call TRBJ2-7; D uncertain. CDR1 and CDR2 (germline): LNHDA, SQIVND (reference sequence). The CDR3 length is 14 residues. In DNA, the CDR3 is TGTGCCAGCAGTACTCCTGAACAGCGCTACGAGCAGTACTTC. Protein: CASSTPEQRYEQYF.

V is TRBV11-3 and J is TRBJ2-3; no definite D call. CDR3 length equals 13 residues. Germline V gene sequence: CDR1 SGHNT, CDR2 YENEEA. V was trimmed by 5 bases and J by 2 bases, leaving 8 bases between them. The CDR3 bases are TGTGCCAGCAGCAGACTGTACACAGATACGCAGTATTTT. Translating gives CASSRLYTDTQYF. Full variable domain (rest looked up from reference TRBV11-3 and TRBJ2-3): EAGVVQSPRYKIIEKKQPVAFWCNPISGHNTLYWYLQNLGQGPELLIRYENEEAVDDSQLPKDRFSAERLKGVDSTLKIQPAELGDSAVYLCASSRLYTDTQYFGPGTRLTVL.

The chain combines TRBV5-8 with TRBJ2-5; 12 positions match TRBD2. Trimming at V came to 0 bases and at J to 4 bases, leaving 7 bases not matched to a gene. CDR1 is SGHTS, CDR2 YDEGEE, per germline. This CDR3 region has 17 residues. CDR3 sequence reads: CASSLGLAGEWGETQYF. Written as DNA, the CDR3 is TGTGCCAGCAGCTTGGGACTAGCGGGAGAGTGGGGAGAGACCCAGTACTTC.

The chain joins TRBV27 to TRBJ2-3; 13 bases align to TRBD2. Germline CDR1 reads MNHEY; CDR2 reads SMNVEV (reference sequence). V shed 2 bases and J 5 bases; nucleotides not matched to a gene: 7. The CDR3 sequence is 17 residues long. The CDR3 DNA sequence: TGTGCCAGCAGTTTAAGGACTAGCGGGAGAAGTGGAGATACGCAGTATTTT. This codes for CASSLRTSGRSGDTQYF.

The rearrangement uses TRBV4-3 and TRBJ2-4; 10 bases agree with TRBD1. There are 21 residues in the CDR3. Trimming at V came to 4 bases and at J to 0 bases, leaving 18 bases not matched to a gene. Per the germline V gene, CDR1 is LGHNA and CDR2 is YSLEER. The chain's CDR3 is CASSLSFPGQGRALAKNIQYF. The CDR3 nucleotides are TGCGCCAGCAGCCTCTCGTTCCCGGGACAGGGGCGAGCTCTAGCCAAAAACATTCAGTACTTC.

J is TRBJ2-1 and V is TRBV7-3; 7 bases line up with TRBD1. This CDR3 contains 20 residues. Trimming cost V 1 base and J 0 bases; bases outside gene matches: 15. In germline, CDR1 is SGHTA, CDR2 FQGTGA. The CDR3 reads CASSLRARGGDSVSYNEQFF. The CDR3 DNA follows: TGTGCCAGCAGCTTAAGAGCGAGAGGGGGCGACTCGGTCTCCTACAATGAGCAGTTCTTC. The full variable domain, completed using reference TRBV7-3 and TRBJ2-1, is GAGVSQTPSNKVTEKGKYVELRCDPISGHTALYWYRQSLGQGPEFLIYFQGTGAADDSGLPNDRFFAVRPEGSVSTLKIQRTERGDSAVYLCASSLRARGGDSVSYNEQFFGPGTRLTVL.

This chain links TRBV7-9 with TRBJ2-7; the D gene is possibly TRBD1 (6 bases). The V gene's germline CDR1 is SEHNR and CDR2 FQNEAQ (reference sequence). The CDR3 contains 14 residues. V dropped 7 bases and J dropped 6 bases, with 19 bases sitting between them. The CDR3 sequence is CASTLDRLDGEQYF. For the CDR3, the DNA is TGTGCCAGCACCCTCGACAGGTTGGACGGCGAGCAGTACTTC.

This clone turned up a few times. The chain recombines TRBV19 with TRBJ1-6; D not certain. Germline V gene sequence: CDR1 LNHDA, CDR2 SQIVND (reference sequence). Trimming left V 5 bases short and J 5 bases short, with 10 bases between. CDR3 length: 14 amino acids. CDR3 residues: CASSFGGNNSPLHF. Written as DNA, the CDR3 is TGTGCCAGTAGTTTTGGAGGGAATAATTCACCCCTCCACTTT.

The chain recombines TRBV7-2 with TRBJ2-1; 7 bases fit TRBD2. V lost 6 bases and J lost 8; bases outside the gene matches: 13. This CDR3 has 15 residues. The germline V gene encodes CDR1 SGHTA and CDR2 FQGNSA. DNA of the CDR3: TGTGCCAGCAGGTCTCATAGCGGGCCAGCGGATGAGCAGTTCTTC. This encodes CASRSHSGPADEQFF.

This chain uses TRBV19 with TRBJ1-2; the D is unclear. The ends were cut back, 11 bases at V and 4 bases at J, with 26 bases in the middle. The CDR3 has 16 amino acids. Per germline, CDR1 LNHDA and CDR2 SQIVND (reference sequence). CDR3 loop: CAVAGRTISYLYGYTF. CDR3 bases: TGTGCCGTCGCCGGCAGGACCATTTCCTACCTCTATGGCTACACCTTC. Based on the CDR3 plus reference TRBV19 and TRBJ1-2, the full variable domain is DGGITQSPKYLFRKEGQNVTLSCEQNLNHDAMYWYRQDPGQGLRLIYYSQIVNDFQKGDIAEGYSVSREKKESFPLTVTSAQKNPTAFYLCAVAGRTISYLYGYTFGSGTRLTVV.

V usage is TRBV19 and J usage is TRBJ2-3; D possibly uses TRBD1 or TRBD2 (6 bases each). This CDR3 has 17 residues. CDR1 and CDR2 from the germline V gene are LNHDA and SQIVND (reference sequence). V dropped 5 bases and J dropped 1 base, with 19 bases sitting between them. The DNA of the CDR3 is TGTGCCAGTAGTCCTTTGGGCTTACGGGGGCGCACAGATACGCAGTATTTT. Amino acid sequence: CASSPLGLRGRTDTQYF.

The chain links TRBV12-3 or TRBV12-4 to TRBJ1-1; perhaps TRBD1 as D (6 bases). Trimming removed 5 bases at V and 6 bases at J, with 10 bases between. The CDR3 spans 12 residues. The DNA of the CDR3 is TGTGCCAGCAGTCAGGGGATCGCTGAAGCTTTCTTT. Residues: CASSQGIAEAFF.

J is TRBJ2-1 and V is TRBV11-2; TRBD2 aligns across 9 bases. The germline V gene encodes CDR1 SGHAT and CDR2 FQNNGV. Germline trimming cut 2 bases from V and 6 bases from J; bases unmatched to any gene: 14. This CDR3 is 18 amino acids long. CDR3 in DNA: TGTGCCAGCAGCTTATGGGCTAGCGGGATCATGAAGGGCAATGAGCAGTTCTTC. Amino acid sequence: CASSLWASGIMKGNEQFF.

The V call is TRBV7-9, the J call TRBJ1-1; D possibly corresponds to TRBD1 (5 bases). CDR1 SEHNR and CDR2 FQNEAQ come from the germline V gene (reference sequence). The V and J ends lost 5 bases and 10 bases respectively, with 17 bases between them. The CDR3 length is 13 residues. The CDR3 DNA follows: TGTGCCAGCAGCCCACCCCGGGGGATTATAGCTTTCTTT. Encoded protein: CASSPPRGIIAFF.

This chain joins TRBV19 and TRBJ1-2, with D perhaps matching TRBD1 (5 bases). CDR1 LNHDA and CDR2 SQIVND come from the germline V gene (reference sequence). V was trimmed by 5 bases and J by 4 bases, leaving 17 bases between them. The CDR3 totals 15 residues. This CDR3 reads CASSVLSGTAYGYTF. The CDR3 DNA is TGTGCCAGTAGTGTTCTCTCCGGGACGGCCTATGGCTACACCTTC.

This clone was picked up one time. The chain carries TRBV27 and TRBJ1-2; D uncertain. This CDR3 is built from 13 residues. Trimming shortened V by 6 bases and J by 5 bases, and 13 bases separated the two germline ends. Germline V gene data show CDR1 as MNHEY and CDR2 as SMNVEV (reference sequence). CDR3 DNA sequence: TGTGCCAGCAGCCTAGACGGCACTTATGGCTACACCTTC. This gives the protein CASSLDGTYGYTF.

The V and J genes are TRBV11-2 and TRBJ2-1; the match to TRBD1 covers 9 bases. Germline CDR1 SGHAT, CDR2 FQNNGV. The V gene end was trimmed by 4 bases and the J gene end by 9 bases; junction bases not matched to a gene: 7. The CDR3 is 14 residues long. The CDR3 DNA is TGTGCCAGCAGCTCGGGGACAGGGATCAGTGAGCAGTTCTTC. Translating it yields CASSSGTGISEQFF.

The rearrangement links TRBV4-2 to TRBJ1-1; D call uncertain. The CDR3 contains 16 residues. The germline CDR1 and CDR2 sequences are LGHNA and YNFKEQ. V lost 0 bases to trimming and J lost 3 bases, with 14 bases between them. The CDR3, as DNA: TGTGCCAGCAGCCAAGAGTTCGGGAACACGTACACTGAAGCTTTCTTT. Translated: CASSQEFGNTYTEAFF.

This clone was detected only a few times. This rearrangement joins TRBV18 to TRBJ2-1, with 16 bases matching TRBD2. After removal of 7 bases from V and 8 bases from J, the junction contained 8 bases not matched to a gene. Per the germline V gene, CDR1 is KGHSH and CDR2 is LQKENI. This CDR3 spans 16 amino acids. The CDR3 DNA sequence: TGTGCCAGCTTGCCGGGACTAGCGGGGGGGGTCGATGAGCAGTTCTTC. This encodes CASLPGLAGGVDEQFF. Looking up the rest from reference TRBV18 and TRBJ2-1 gives the full variable domain: NAGVMQNPRHLVRRRGQEARLRCSPMKGHSHVYWYRQLPEEGLKFMVYLQKENIIDESGMPKERFSAEFPKEGPSILRIQQVVRGDSAAYFCASLPGLAGGVDEQFFGPGTRLTVL.

In this sample, this clone turned up once. The V and J genes are TRBV19 and TRBJ1-2; D might be TRBD1 (5 bases). V was shortened by 6 bases and J by 8 bases, with 13 bases between the two germline ends. The CDR3 loop spans 12 amino acids. CDR1 and CDR2 from the germline V gene are LNHDA and SQIVND (reference sequence). The CDR3 DNA reads as TGTGCCAGTAGGGGGGAACGAACGGGCTACACCTTC. Its translation: CASRGERTGYTF.

The chain carries TRBV5-4 and TRBJ1-4; D may be TRBD1 (5 bases). V was cut by 7 bases and J by 4 bases, with 14 bases left in between. The germline V gene has CDR1 SGHNT and CDR2 YYREEE (reference sequence). The CDR3 runs 14 residues. This CDR3 reads CASQRGGGNEKLFF. The CDR3 DNA reads TGTGCCAGCCAACGCGGGGGGGGTAATGAAAAACTGTTTTTT.

The chain combines TRBV6-2 or TRBV6-3 with TRBJ2-2, with D perhaps matching TRBD2 (6 bases). Germline V CDR1 and CDR2: MNHEY, SVGEGT. The CDR3 extends over 15 amino acids. V was shortened by 5 bases and J by 6 bases, with 16 bases between the two germline ends. Written as DNA, the CDR3 is TGTGCCAGCAGTACCGATGGGAGGATCGCCGGGGAGCTGTTTTTT. Translated, it gives CASSTDGRIAGELFF.

This chain links TRBV5-4 with TRBJ2-1; 10 nucleotides line up with TRBD1. Trimming cost V 4 bases and J 4 bases; bases outside gene matches: 5. CDR1 and CDR2 from the germline V gene are SGHNT and YYREEE (reference sequence). CDR3 length equals 15 residues. CDR3 coding DNA: TGTGCCAGCAGCCCGAGGGGACAGGGGTACAATGAGCAGTTCTTC. This encodes CASSPRGQGYNEQFF.

This rearrangement joins TRBV10-3 to TRBJ2-1; D is tentatively TRBD1 or TRBD2 (5 bases each). CDR1 and CDR2 (germline): ENHRY, SYGVKD. V lost 5 bases and J lost 4, with 21 bases in between. This CDR3 contains 17 residues. This CDR3 reads CAISRASGMGLYNEQFF. The CDR3 DNA reads as TGTGCCATCAGTCGCGCCTCGGGGATGGGGCTATACAATGAGCAGTTCTTC.

V gene TRBV9 combines with J gene TRBJ1-2, with TRBD1 matching 7 bases. Germline CDR1 is SGDLS and CDR2 is YYNGEE. The CDR3 is 16 amino acids. J was trimmed by 4 bases and V by 0 bases; bases with no gene match: 9. The CDR3 reads CASSVASGDSSYGYTF. The DNA for the CDR3 is TGTGCCAGCAGCGTAGCTTCCGGGGACAGCTCCTATGGCTACACCTTC.

The rearrangement uses TRBV5-1 and TRBJ2-7, with a tentative D call TRBD2 (5 bases). Trimming left V 4 bases short and J 3 bases short, with 17 bases between. This CDR3 is 15 amino acids long. Germline-derived CDR1 and CDR2 are SGHRS and YFSETQ. The CDR3: CASSPGVDGVYEQYV. The CDR3 coding sequence is TGCGCCAGCAGCCCCGGGGTCGACGGGGTCTACGAGCAGTACGTC.

The rearrangement links TRBV7-2 to TRBJ1-1; 9 bases fit TRBD1. Per germline, CDR1 SGHTA and CDR2 FQGNSA. The ends lost 0 bases at V and 7 bases at J; junction bases unmatched: 12. This CDR3 comprises 17 residues. Here the CDR3 reads CASSLAATGGSGGEAFF. Here the CDR3 DNA reads TGTGCCAGCAGCTTAGCGGCGACAGGGGGTTCAGGAGGTGAAGCTTTCTTT.

The chain couples TRBV4-2 to TRBJ2-7; TRBD2 matches 7 bases. In germline, CDR1 is LGHNA, CDR2 YNFKEQ. The V gene end was trimmed by 4 bases and the J gene end by 3 bases; junction bases not matched to a gene: 0. This CDR3 has 12 residues. As DNA, the CDR3 is TGTGCCAGCAGCCCGGGGGGCTACGAGCAGTACTTC. Encoded protein: CASSPGGYEQYF.

The chain recombines TRBV5-1 with TRBJ1-1, with D uncertain. The CDR3 runs 13 residues. V was trimmed by 3 bases and J by 8 bases, leaving 14 bases between them. The germline gives CDR1 SGHRS, CDR2 YFSETQ. Here the CDR3 reads CASSSGDRAEAFF. CDR3 coding DNA: TGCGCCAGCAGCTCGGGTGACCGAGCCGAAGCTTTCTTT.